The rows below give T cell receptor beta chains drawn from one sample of a study of regulatory T cells in long-lasting Graves disease. TCRdb reanalysed the multiplex PCR reads using MiXCR and keeps one entry per CDR3 protein. The sample carries a few hundred thousand distinct CDR3 sequences, 18% recorded once. The same data also went into a second study, on T cells in Graves' hyperthyroidism and ophthalmopathy.

This specimen consisted of peripheral blood mononuclear cells (PBMCs), obtained at new diagnosis, from a patient treated with antithyroid drugs. These receptors were obtained from a woman aged 25 to 39 with Graves disease. Both conserved end residues are part of each CDR3. A D gene is named only where the DNA matches it firmly. The listing skips clone size in some rows; elsewhere it reads once, few, many or a size class.

d_call clone_size j_call v_call cdr3_nt cdr3_aa
. . TRBJ1-2 TRBV11-2 TGTGCCAGCAGCTTAACCCCCCCGACGGGGGCCGCCAACTATGGCTACACCTTC CASSLTPPTGAANYGYTF
TRBD1 few TRBJ2-2 TRBV29-1 TGCAGCGTTGAATTATTGGGGGACAGCCGAACCGGGGAGCTGTTTTTT CSVELLGDSRTGELFF
. many TRBJ1-3 TRBV2 TGTGCCAGCAGTGAATGGACAGTAGGAAACACCATATATTTT CASSEWTVGNTIYF
. few TRBJ1-1 TRBV5-1 TGCGCCAGCAGCCCATTAGGGGGGCAGGGGAACACTGAAGCTTTCTTT CASSPLGGQGNTEAFF
TRBD1 . TRBJ1-5 TRBV19 TGTGCCAGTAGTATAGGCGACAGGGCCATAATCAATCAGCCCCAGCATTTT CASSIGDRAIINQPQHF
. many TRBJ2-2 TRBV6-5 TGTGCCAGCAGTTACGGACCCGGCACCGGGGAGCTGTTTTTT CASSYGPGTGELFF
. . TRBJ1-1 TRBV27 TGTGCCAGCAGCCCGCAGGGGAGTGTTACTGAAGCTTTCTTT CASSPQGSVTEAFF
. few TRBJ1-5 TRBV19 TGTGCCAGCGGGGGCAGCTCCTATCAGCCCCAGCATTTT CASGGSSYQPQHF
. many TRBJ1-5 TRBV7-9 TGTGCCAGCAGCCCGCGGGATAGCAATCAGCCCCAGCATTTT CASSPRDSNQPQHF
. many TRBJ2-4 TRBV7-2 TGTGCCAGCAGCTCCCTCCTCTACGCGGGGAACCTAGCCAAAAACATTCAGTACTTC CASSSLLYAGNLAKNIQYF
. many TRBJ2-5 TRBV7-6 TGTGCCAGCAGCCCTGATAAGTACCAAGAGACCCAGTACTTC CASSPDKYQETQYF
. . TRBJ2-2 TRBV4-1 TGCGCCAGCAGCCAGCCCTGGGCGAACACCGGGGAGCTGTTTTTT CASSQPWANTGELFF
. many TRBJ1-4 TRBV10-3 TGTGCCATCAGTGAGTCAGGGACTCAGGAAAAACTGTTTTTT CAISESGTQEKLFF
. many TRBJ1-1 TRBV10-3 TGTGCCATCAGTAAGGGACCTCGGCAGCCTTTGAACACTGAAGCTTTCTTT CAISKGPRQPLNTEAFF
. few TRBJ2-1 TRBV29-1 TGCAGTCCCAGGGGTGATACCGATGAGCAGTTCTTC CSPRGDTDEQFF
. . TRBJ2-7 TRBV18 TGTGCCAGCTCAAAGTCCACGGACGAGCAGTACTTC CASSKSTDEQYF
. many TRBJ2-3 TRBV6-5 TGTGCCAGCAGTTACCGGGCTAGCTCCCCCAAAATCGGCACAGATACGCAGTATTTT CASSYRASSPKIGTDTQYF
. many TRBJ2-7 TRBV20-1 TGCAGTGCTAGAGATCCCGAACTAGAATACGAGCAGTACTTC CSARDPELEYEQYF
TRBD1 few TRBJ1-2 TRBV24-1 TGTGCCACCAGTGACCCCTCGGGGGGACAGAGTAACTATGGCTACACCTTC CATSDPSGGQSNYGYTF
. many TRBJ1-1 TRBV12-3/TRBV12-4 TGTGCCAGCAGTTTCCTCCACAGGGAAAGAGGCACTGAAGCTTTCTTT CASSFLHRERGTEAFF
. many TRBJ1-5 TRBV11-2 TGTGCCAGCAGCTTAGATTGGAACAATCAGCCCCAGCATTTT CASSLDWNNQPQHF
. . TRBJ2-2 TRBV11-1 TGTGCCAGCAGTGTGGACACCGGGGAGCTGTTTTTT CASSVDTGELFF
TRBD1 . TRBJ1-2 TRBV28 TGTGCCAGCAGTTTAACCCGGGACAGGGGTGGCTACACCTTC CASSLTRDRGGYTF
TRBD2 many TRBJ2-7 TRBV7-2 TGTGCCAGCAGGTTTAGCGGGGGCATCTACGAGCAGTACTTC CASRFSGGIYEQYF
. many TRBJ2-5 TRBV27 TGTGCCAGCAGTTTCTCAGGGTGGGAGACCCAGTACTTC CASSFSGWETQYF
TRBD2 many TRBJ2-7 TRBV12-3/TRBV12-4 TGTGCCAGCAGTTTAGGAGTAGGCGGGGGGGCCTACGAGCAGTACTTC CASSLGVGGGAYEQYF
. many TRBJ1-1 TRBV7-2 TGCGCCAGCAGCCCCCCGGCGAGGACACCAAACACTGAAGCTTTCTTT CASSPPARTPNTEAFF